Below, 9 T cell receptor beta chains from the same sample are listed, as sequenced in a study of CD8 T cells in Susac syndrome. It was with random hexamers that roughly 0.5 to 1 ug RNA was reverse transcribed. In TCRdb, the immunoSEQ multiplex PCR reads were re-called with MiXCR into one record per CDR3 protein. The data show fewer than 80,000 distinct CDR3 sequences, with 95% seen just once and approximately 0.25% held by the top ten. The specimen was CD8+ T cells from PBMCs. These receptors were obtained from a human donor in good health.

The chain joins TRBV5-1 to TRBJ2-7; D is possibly TRBD2 (5 bases). Germline V lookup: CDR1 SGHRS, CDR2 YFSETQ. The CDR3 totals 13 residues. Trimming took 0 bases from V and 4 from J, leaving 8 bases between them. CDR3 bases: TGCGCCAGCAGCTTGGCCGGACTGTACGAGCAGTACTTC. It translates to CASSLAGLYEQYF.

V and J are TRBV2 and TRBJ2-7; no reliable D call. This CDR3 has 14 amino acids. Germline V gene sequence: CDR1 SNHLY, CDR2 FYNNEI. The V gene lost 3 bases and the J gene lost 2 bases, with 11 bases spanning the gap. As DNA, the CDR3 is TGTGCCAGCAGTGATGAGGCGTTCGCCTACGAGCAGTACGTC. Translating gives CASSDEAFAYEQYV.

The chain combines TRBV6-5 with TRBJ1-2; 7 nucleotides align to TRBD1. Losses at the gene ends were 2 bases for V and 6 bases for J; bases not matched to a gene: 3. This CDR3 region has 13 residues. The germline gives CDR1 MNHEY, CDR2 SVGAGI. The CDR3 here is CASSYGTVNGYTF. DNA of the CDR3: TGTGCCAGCAGTTACGGGACAGTAAATGGCTACACCTTC.

The chain uses TRBV5-6 and TRBJ2-3, with a tentative D call TRBD2 (5 bases). Germline V gives CDR1 SGHDT, CDR2 YYEEEE. The CDR3 is 15 amino acids. The germline V and J ends were trimmed by 1 base and 3 bases, with 12 bases remaining between them. CDR3 amino acids: CASSLLTRGTDTQYF. The CDR3 DNA sequence: TGTGCCAGCAGCTTGCTGACCAGAGGGACAGATACGCAGTATTTT.

The V call is TRBV19, the J call TRBJ2-1; D not resolved. The V gene lost 8 bases and the J gene lost 5 bases, with 13 bases spanning the gap. The CDR3 is 13 residues long. Germline loops: CDR1 LNHDA, CDR2 SQIVND (reference sequence). The CDR3: CASGFNRNNEQFF. The CDR3 region has the DNA TGTGCCAGTGGGTTCAATAGGAACAATGAGCAGTTCTTC.

V gene TRBV6-5 combines with J gene TRBJ2-1; 7 bases line up with TRBD1. Germline lookup yields CDR1 MNHEY and CDR2 SVGAGI. The CDR3 length is 13 residues. J was trimmed by 6 bases and V by 4 bases; bases with no gene match: 3. For the CDR3, the DNA is TGTGCCAGCAGTTTCGACAGGGCCAATGAGCAGTTCTTC. Translated, it gives CASSFDRANEQFF.

Of note for this clonotype: One end of the junction is discordant with germline, which a read error may explain. The J gene is TRBJ1-5, the V gene TRBV12-3 or TRBV12-4, with a weak D call TRBD1 (6 bases). This CDR3 comprises 12 residues. This CDR3 is CASTQGNQPQHF. CDR3 in DNA: TGTGCCAGTACACAGGGCAACCAGCCCCAGCATTTT.

CDR3 DNA sequence: TGTGCCAGCACCCTGGACAGGGGAGACGAGACCCAGTACTTC. Amino acid sequence: CASTLDRGDETQYF. V is TRBV5-4 and J is TRBJ2-5; TRBD1 aligns across 9 bases. The CDR3 runs to 14 residues. Germline V gene lookup returns CDR1 SGHNT and CDR2 YYREEE (reference sequence). V was clipped by 6 bases and J by 5 bases; unmatched bases: 8.

CDR3 DNA sequence: TGTGCCAGCAGCTTAGCGGGAGGGACGAGCGACATTCAGTACTTC. Encoded protein: CASSLAGGTSDIQYF. The rearrangement joins TRBV7-9 to TRBJ2-4; 7 bases fit TRBD2. V trimming: 0 bases; J trimming: 8 bases; junction bases outside the gene matches: 7. This CDR3 region has 15 residues. Germline CDR1 SEHNR, CDR2 FQNEAQ (reference sequence).